The source of this T cell receptor (beta chain) is a study of somatic mutations in cytotoxic T cells in rheumatoid arthritis. Germline V gene lookup returns CDR1 SQVTM and CDR2 ANQGSEA. The ends lost 6 bases at V and 3 bases at J; junction bases unmatched: 5. The CDR3 consists of 12 residues. To note about this clone: What it binds is not known.

General study results and limits: Among 65 to 75 patients, under 10 showed a largest CD8+ clone that surpassed 20% of CD8+ cells.

TCRdb's table, derived via immunoSEQ multiplex PCR, lists solely in-frame clones and lacks some. The sample contains around 15,000 clones, over 70% of which appear only once. This clonotype was sampled from an adult with rheumatoid arthritis. This chain connects TRBV29-1 to TRBJ2-7; 7 bases fit TRBD1. Input material: CD8+ T cells sorted from blood. The CDR3 region is CSVMGQNYEQYF. The CDR3 coding sequence is TGCAGCGTGATGGGACAGAACTACGAGCAGTACTTC.